This TCR beta chain was captured in a study of prognosis after radiotherapy for stage I lung cancer. Study-wide context: Subsequent to radiotherapy, distant metastatic disease emerged in a handful of patients (median around 7 months), whereas some 16 exhibited no significant progression. Points from the study as a whole: Reduced unique TCR clone counts were recorded after stereotactic body radiation therapy, with a median of about 9,700 versus 6,500.

A draw of around 6.1 milliliters of peripheral blood took place at each of two time points. Genomic DNA was the source, and TCR beta CDR3 was amplified from it by two-round multiplex PCR. Primers (each specific to one TRBV or TRBJ gene) were used in first-round PCR. TCRdb called the multiplex PCR reads again in MiXCR, with one record for every CDR3 protein. The table shows nearly 35,000 distinct CDR3 sequences, with around a third occurring only once. Comments on this clonotype: Its antigen is still unknown.

The CDR3 totals 15 residues. J gave up 4 bases and V 4 bases, and 10 bases lay outside the gene matches. From germline, CDR1 is SGHRS and CDR2 YFSETQ. The TCR sequence derives from a donor over 45 with non-small cell lung cancer. The rearrangement uses TRBV5-1 and TRBJ1-2; TRBD1 aligns across 7 bases. The sample consisted of PBMCs, taken before or after stereotactic body radiation therapy (not recorded which). In DNA form, the CDR3 reads TGCGCCAGCAGCCCCTCGGCAGGGGGTTCCTATGGCTACACCTTC. Translating gives CASSPSAGGSYGYTF.